This TCR beta chain was recovered during a study of blood T cell repertoires in COVID-19. Study details: Sites in the United States, Italy and Spain provided acute and convalescent COVID-19 samples. PBMCs, B-cell-depleted T cells, or T cells provided the cDNA or gDNA that made up the material.

Source study methods: Reference gene primer amplification yielded estimated nucleated cell counts. The assay was immunoSEQ multiplex PCR, and TCRdb's table has in-frame clones only and misses some. V, J and clone size were drawn from that table, and D and trimming were deduced from the DNA. The sample lists around 110,000 clones; approximately 78% were seen once. The CDR3 spans 13 residues. Trimming took 5 bases from V and 7 from J, leaving 11 bases between them. Germline V gene data show CDR1 as SGHAT and CDR2 as FQDESV (reference sequence). This receptor was identified in a man between 65 and 85 years old with acute or convalescent COVID-19. The chain couples TRBV11-1 to TRBJ1-4; tentatively, D is TRBD1 (5 bases). Sequencing was done on a sample of peripheral blood. CDR3 in amino acids: CASSRGSVEKLFF. The CDR3 DNA reads as TGTGCCAGCAGCAGGGGCTCGGTTGAAAAACTGTTTTTT. The whole variable domain, filled in from reference TRBV11-1 and TRBJ1-4, reads EAEVAQSPRYKITEKSQAVAFWCDPISGHATLYWYRQILGQGPELLVQFQDESVVDDSQLPKDRFSAERLKGVDSTLKIQPAELGDSAMYLCASSRGSVEKLFFGSGTQLSVL.